This T cell receptor (beta chain) originates from a study of T-cell memory formation after mild COVID-19 (dated by TCRdb to the early 2020s). Study-level background: Most TCR sequence clusters were specific to one of the two donors. Two young, previously healthy adult volunteers made up the cohort, one male and one female. Longitudinal TCRalpha and TCRbeta repertoire sequencing tracked T-cell clones expanding and contracting after mild COVID-19 in a couple of donors. General findings and caveats noted by the study authors: The detection of some responding clones in pre-infection memory suggests that pre-existing cross-reactive memory T cells joined the SARS-CoV-2 response. The study covered only a couple of mild cases, and larger cohorts including severe cases with pre-infection samples were considered necessary. Clones contracting from day 15 to 85 had balanced CD4/CD8 phenotypes, while a second wave expanding from day 15 to 37 was biased towards CD4+. Contracting CD4+ clones were located mainly in the CM and EM memory subsets, whereas CD8+ clones were found to be enriched in EMRA. SARS-CoV-2 specificity was not confirmed for the second-wave clones peaking on day 37.

Ficoll-Paque density gradient centrifugation was the method used to isolate PBMCs. Sequenced on an Illumina NovaSeq 6000. cDNA libraries for TCRalpha and TCRbeta were prepared by 5'RACE using constant-segment primers, with sample barcodes and unique molecular identifiers added. RNA was extracted from every sample with Trizol reagent. The libraries were amplified in two PCR steps, and the second step added a second sample barcode and Illumina TruSeq adapters. The libraries were sequenced on an Illumina NovaSeq using 2 x 150 bp paired-end reads. The authors processed their data as follows. With migec v1.2.7, reads were demultiplexed and then collapsed into UMI-guided consensus sequences. Using mixcr v2.1.11, the UMI consensuses were aligned to TRA and TRB V and J templates and assembled into clonotypes. Expanded or contracted clonotypes were those called significant by both edgeR and NoisET, with noise models trained on biological replicates. For edgeR calls, the thresholds were a false discovery rate-adjusted p below 0.01 and a log2 fold-change of 1. As an exploratory analysis of dynamics, max-normalized trajectories of the 1000 most abundant clonotypes were examined by PCA with hierarchical clustering. Separately sequenced CD4+ and CD8+ repertoires were used to assign the CD4 or CD8 phenotype of responding clones. TCRdb trimmed the raw reads at Q25, called clones with MiXCR and kept productive beta chains. When rows share a CDR3 protein, they turn into one entry using the most common DNA and genes. The V and J calls were not made by the authors but by TCRdb's processing. The sample table shows more than 300,000 distinct CDR3 sequences, and 20% to 25% are seen once. Approximately 22% of the sample is in the top ten clones.

Trimming takes 4 bases off V and 9 bases off J; junction bases not matched to a gene: 8. The CDR3 sequence holds 13 residues, the cysteine and phenylalanine included. This entry keeps only the CDR3 DNA: 39 bases, framed from base 1. The germline V gene encodes CDR1 DFQATT and CDR2 SNEGSKA (reference sequence). Details on this clonotype: Its antigen is still unknown. There are no base qualities to consult, and no much larger clone falls within one base.

The chain is assembled from TRBV20-1 and TRBJ2-1, and TRBD1 aligns with 8 junction nucleotides. Source material: PBMCs or a T cell subset sorted from them (not recorded which). The clonotype originates from a man in his late teens or twenties who had mild COVID-19 (a few samples of this study predate the infection). The sample titles of this study are shuffled in the database, so cell type and time point are left out; the donor was told from shared clones. Read as DNA, the sequence is TGCAGTGCTACTTCGACAGGGGATCTTGAGCAGTTCTTC. Its product reads: CSATSTGDLEQFF.